These 26 T cell receptor beta chains came from one sample sequenced in a study of PD-L1 blockade in urothelial cancer. Repertoires were generated with immunoSEQ multiplex PCR, while TCRdb's copy carries only in-frame clones and drops some. Here the sample spans roughly 51,000 clones, around 84% being singletons. Documented time point: pretreatment peripheral blood. The sequencing used PBMCs, collected around atezolizumab (anti-PD-L1) treatment. The source is a man aged 55 to 69 with urothelial cancer.

The chain carries TRBV5-4 and TRBJ2-7; perhaps TRBD2 as D (5 bases). Germline loops: CDR1 SGHNT, CDR2 YYREEE (reference sequence). V was pared by 9 bases and J by 0 bases, with 19 bases between. The CDR3 extends over 15 amino acids. The CDR3 reads CATTPEAVSSYEQYF. The DNA of the CDR3 is TGTGCCACTACCCCGGAGGCAGTCAGCTCCTACGAGCAGTACTTC.

This chain connects TRBV30 to TRBJ1-2, with 10 nucleotides matching TRBD1. The V gene end was trimmed by 5 bases and the J gene end by 8 bases; junction bases not matched to a gene: 8. Germline V gives CDR1 GTSNPN, CDR2 SVGIG (reference sequence). The CDR3 is 13 residues long. The chain's CDR3 is CAWEGDRGRGYTF. For the CDR3, the DNA is TGTGCCTGGGAGGGGGACAGGGGCCGGGGCTACACCTTC.

This chain connects TRBV6-5 to TRBJ1-2; D is ambiguous. Germline loops: CDR1 MNHEY, CDR2 SVGAGI. Trimming shortened V by 2 bases and J by 4 bases, and 14 bases separated the two germline ends. This CDR3 contains 15 residues. In DNA, the CDR3 is TGTGCCAGCAGTTACGGGGAGGATCAGAGCTATGGCTACACCTTC. Protein sequence: CASSYGEDQSYGYTF.

The genes are TRBV30 and TRBJ2-4; the D gene is possibly TRBD2 (5 bases). This CDR3 contains 13 residues. The germline gives CDR1 GTSNPN, CDR2 SVGIG (reference sequence). Trimming took off 1 base at V and 6 bases at J, with 10 bases between the two ends. The CDR3 sequence: CAWSDDAGNIQYF. In DNA form, the CDR3 reads TGTGCCTGGAGTGACGATGCGGGAAACATTCAGTACTTC.

In this sample, this clone turned up a few times. V is TRBV4-1 and J is TRBJ2-5, with 9 bases matching TRBD1. CDR1 MGHRA and CDR2 YSYEKL come from the germline V gene. This CDR3 has 15 amino acids. V was clipped by 7 bases and J by 3 bases; unmatched bases: 9. The DNA of the CDR3 is TGCGCCAGCACCGGAACAGGGGGCTGGGAAGAGACCCAGTACTTC. Protein product: CASTGTGGWEETQYF.

The V gene is TRBV18, the J gene TRBJ2-7, with D perhaps TRBD1 (5 bases). This CDR3 has 13 residues. Germline-derived CDR1 and CDR2 are KGHSH and LQKENI. Trimming stripped 2 bases from V and 3 bases from J, with 8 bases between. This chain's CDR3 is CASSPSGLYEQYF. The CDR3 DNA reads TGTGCCAGCTCACCATCAGGGCTCTACGAGCAGTACTTC.

In this sample, this clone turned up once. The V and J genes are TRBV6-5 and TRBJ2-7; 7 bases match TRBD2. J was trimmed by 11 bases and V by 5 bases; bases with no gene match: 15. CDR1 is MNHEY, CDR2 SVGAGI, per germline. The CDR3 runs 14 residues. The CDR3 coding sequence is TGTGCCAGCAGTAGCGGGGATCACATGGATGAAAAGTACTTC. The encoded protein is CASSSGDHMDEKYF.

V and J are TRBV7-6 and TRBJ1-4; no definite D call. This CDR3 is 17 amino acids long. Germline-derived CDR1 and CDR2 are SGHVS and FNYEAQ. V lost 1 base, J lost 0 bases, and 12 bases lay in between. Written as DNA, the CDR3 is TGTGCCAGCAGCTTAGAACAGCCCCTTGCAACTAATGAAAAACTGTTTTTT. Amino acid sequence: CASSLEQPLATNEKLFF.

The chain uses TRBV5-1 and TRBJ1-1, with TRBD1 matching over 12 bases. Germline V gives CDR1 SGHRS, CDR2 YFSETQ. The CDR3 sequence is 18 residues long. The junction had 15 bases not matched to a gene; V was cut back by 5 bases and J by 4 bases. Here the CDR3 reads CASSFSTGQGAVGTEAFF. Written as DNA, the CDR3 is TGCGCCAGCAGTTTTTCCACGGGACAGGGGGCTGTGGGCACTGAAGCTTTCTTT.

The rearrangement joins TRBV30 to TRBJ2-4; 7 nucleotides align to TRBD1. V was clipped by 2 bases and J by 3 bases; unmatched bases: 7. Germline V gene lookup returns CDR1 GTSNPN and CDR2 SVGIG (reference sequence). This CDR3 has 15 amino acids. Here the CDR3 reads CAWSLHRDSKNIQYF. DNA for the CDR3: TGTGCCTGGAGTCTACACCGGGACAGCAAAAACATTCAGTACTTC.

V is TRBV9 and J is TRBJ2-1; 7 bases map to TRBD1. The CDR3 consists of 14 residues. V lost 2 bases to trimming and J lost 7 bases; unmatched junction nucleotides: 6. Germline V gene data show CDR1 as SGDLS and CDR2 as YYNGEE. The CDR3 spells CASSVYGTANEQFF. The CDR3 DNA reads TGTGCCAGCAGCGTTTACGGGACAGCAAATGAGCAGTTCTTC.

The chain uses TRBV9 and TRBJ2-1, with D possibly TRBD1 on 5 matching bases. Looked up from germline, CDR1 is SGDLS and CDR2 is YYNGEE. Trimming pared 3 bases from V and 6 bases from J, leaving 13 bases between. This CDR3 has 14 residues. The CDR3 nucleotides read TGTGCCAGCAGCGCCAGAGACAGTTTCAATGAGCAGTTCTTC. Protein product: CASSARDSFNEQFF.

The J gene is TRBJ1-5, the V gene TRBV9; 9 bases align to TRBD1. Trimming took 4 bases from V and 0 from J; bases not matched to a gene: 2. CDR3 length: 15 residues. Germline-derived CDR1 and CDR2 are SGDLS and YYNGEE. CDR3 protein: CASSWTGDSNQPQHF. CDR3 nucleotides: TGTGCCAGCAGCTGGACAGGGGATAGCAATCAGCCCCAGCATTTT.

CDR3 nucleotides: TGTGCCAGCAGTTACTCCTGGGCGGGGGGGGATACGCAGTATTTT. This gives the protein CASSYSWAGGDTQYF. The genes are TRBV6-5 and TRBJ2-3; the match to TRBD2 covers 9 bases. Germline trimming cut 0 bases from V and 6 bases from J; bases unmatched to any gene: 4. Germline CDR1 reads MNHEY; CDR2 reads SVGAGI. This CDR3 contains 15 residues.

This sequence joins TRBV19 and TRBJ2-2; the D is unclear. CDR1 and CDR2 (germline): LNHDA, SQIVND (reference sequence). This CDR3 has 14 residues. The V end lost 3 bases, the J end lost 1 base, and 6 bases lay between the germline ends. The CDR3 spells CASSILENTGELFF. DNA of the CDR3: TGTGCCAGTAGTATCTTAGAGAACACCGGGGAGCTGTTTTTT.

The V gene is TRBV5-5, the J gene TRBJ2-5; no definite D call. Trimming removed 0 bases from V and 9 bases from J, with 12 bases in between. The CDR3 is made up of 13 amino acids. Germline CDR1 reads SGHKS; CDR2 reads YYEKEE (reference sequence). Here the CDR3 reads CASSLGGEMAQYF. The DNA for the CDR3 is TGTGCCAGCAGCTTGGGAGGTGAAATGGCCCAGTACTTC.

This clone occurred a few times. The V gene is TRBV19, the J gene TRBJ2-7; 7 bases map to TRBD1. The germline V gene encodes CDR1 LNHDA and CDR2 SQIVND (reference sequence). J gave up 1 base and V 5 bases, and 5 bases lay outside the gene matches. This CDR3 comprises 14 residues. DNA of the CDR3: TGTGCCAGTAGTGAGACAGGGAAATCCTACGAGCAGTACTTC. Its protein is CASSETGKSYEQYF. Together with reference TRBV19 and TRBJ2-7, the CDR3 gives the full variable domain: DGGITQSPKYLFRKEGQNVTLSCEQNLNHDAMYWYRQDPGQGLRLIYYSQIVNDFQKGDIAEGYSVSREKKESFPLTVTSAQKNPTAFYLCASSETGKSYEQYFGPGTRLTVT.

The rearrangement uses TRBV9 and TRBJ1-1, with D possibly matching TRBD1 (5 bases). V shed 4 bases and J shed 10 bases, with 20 bases lying between them. Germline assignment: CDR1 SGDLS and CDR2 YYNGEE. This CDR3 is 14 amino acids long. CDR3 sequence reads: CASSPGGKALVAFF. The CDR3 coding sequence is TGTGCCAGCAGCCCCGGGGGGAAGGCCTTGGTAGCTTTCTTT. The full variable domain, in which reference TRBV9 and TRBJ1-1 provide the parts outside the CDR3, is DSGVTQTPKHLITATGQRVTLRCSPRSGDLSVYWYQQSLDQGLQFLIQYYNGEERAKGNILERFSAQQFPDLHSELNLSSLELGDSALYFCASSPGGKALVAFFGQGTRLTVV.

This clone was observed a few times. The V call is TRBV18, the J call TRBJ2-7, with D perhaps TRBD1 (5 bases). Germline CDR1 KGHSH, CDR2 LQKENI. The V and J ends lost 2 bases and 7 bases respectively, with 9 bases between them. The CDR3 consists of 12 residues. CDR3 in DNA: TGTGCCAGCTCACCAGGGGCTGGGGAGCAGTACTTC. Its translation: CASSPGAGEQYF.

This clone showed up just once. The V gene is TRBV10-3, the J gene TRBJ1-1, with D possibly being TRBD1 (6 bases). The CDR3 is 14 amino acids. Germline V CDR1 and CDR2: ENHRY, SYGVKD. V was trimmed by 6 bases and J by 2 bases, leaving 13 bases between them. CDR3 residues: CAISQGIGNTEAFF. CDR3 DNA sequence: TGTGCCATCAGCCAGGGGATCGGTAACACTGAAGCTTTCTTT.

The chain combines TRBV18 with TRBJ2-1; 10 bases are a match to TRBD2. This CDR3 is built from 16 residues. Germline V gene sequence: CDR1 KGHSH, CDR2 LQKENI. Trimming removed 4 bases from V and 0 bases from J; junction bases left unmatched: 3. The CDR3 here is CASSLAGGPSYNEQFF. The CDR3, as DNA: TGTGCCAGCTCACTAGCGGGGGGACCCTCCTACAATGAGCAGTTCTTC.

This chain uses TRBV19 with TRBJ2-3; D gene ambiguous. From germline, CDR1 is LNHDA and CDR2 SQIVND (reference sequence). The CDR3 contains 16 residues. Trimming took off 3 bases at V and 0 bases at J, with 13 bases between the two ends. CDR3 sequence reads: CASSISASESTDTQYF. Written as DNA, the CDR3 is TGTGCCAGTAGTATCTCGGCTTCGGAGAGCACAGATACGCAGTATTTT.

The chain carries TRBV7-2 and TRBJ2-5; 11 positions agree with TRBD2. The CDR3 covers 16 residues. Germline CDR1 SGHTA, CDR2 FQGNSA. Trimming at V came to 3 bases and at J to 5 bases, leaving 8 bases not matched to a gene. The CDR3 loop reads CASSFAVAGGQETQYF. The DNA of the CDR3 is TGTGCCAGCAGCTTTGCGGTAGCGGGGGGGCAGGAGACCCAGTACTTC.

This clone was seen just once. The CDR3 sequence is CASSQQGGMSNQPQHF. In DNA form, the CDR3 reads TGTGCCAGCAGTCAACAGGGGGGAATGAGCAATCAGCCCCAGCATTTT. The chain couples TRBV2 to TRBJ1-5; 8 bases align to TRBD1. J gave up 1 base and V 5 bases, and 7 bases lay outside the gene matches. This CDR3 is built from 16 residues. Germline V gene data show CDR1 as SNHLY and CDR2 as FYNNEI.

The chain employs TRBV6-5 and TRBJ2-5, with 8 bases identical to TRBD2. This CDR3 has 15 residues. The trim removed 2 bases at V and 1 base at J, leaving 3 bases unmatched. The germline CDR1 and CDR2 sequences are MNHEY and SVGAGI. CDR3 loop: CASSYQRGPQETQYF. As DNA, the CDR3 is TGTGCCAGCAGTTACCAGCGGGGGCCCCAAGAGACCCAGTACTTC.

The chain recombines TRBV12-5 with TRBJ1-1; 7 bases align to TRBD1. Trimming took 5 bases from V and 4 from J; bases not matched to a gene: 7. Germline V lookup: CDR1 LGHNT, CDR2 FRNRAP. CDR3 length: 14 amino acids. The CDR3 sequence is CASGPYSGGTEAFF. CDR3 DNA: TGTGCTAGTGGTCCCTACTCAGGGGGCACTGAAGCTTTCTTT.